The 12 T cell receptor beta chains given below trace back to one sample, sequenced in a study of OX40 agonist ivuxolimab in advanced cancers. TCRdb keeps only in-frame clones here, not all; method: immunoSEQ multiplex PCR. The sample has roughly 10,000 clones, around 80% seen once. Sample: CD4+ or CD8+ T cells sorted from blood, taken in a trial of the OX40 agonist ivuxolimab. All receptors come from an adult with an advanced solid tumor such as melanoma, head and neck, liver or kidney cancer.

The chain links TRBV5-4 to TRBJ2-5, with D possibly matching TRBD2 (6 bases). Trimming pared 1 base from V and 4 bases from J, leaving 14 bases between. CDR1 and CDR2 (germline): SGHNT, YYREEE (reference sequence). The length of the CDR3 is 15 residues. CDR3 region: CASSLLPGRGETQYF. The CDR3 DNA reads TGTGCCAGCAGCTTGTTGCCGGGGCGGGGAGAGACCCAGTACTTC.

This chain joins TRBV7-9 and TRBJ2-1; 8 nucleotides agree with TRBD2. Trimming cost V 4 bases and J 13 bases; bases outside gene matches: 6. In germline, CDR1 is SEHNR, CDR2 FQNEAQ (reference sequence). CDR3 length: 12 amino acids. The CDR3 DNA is TGTGCCAGCAGCTCAGGCGGGACTAGACAGTTCTTC. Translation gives CASSSGGTRQFF.

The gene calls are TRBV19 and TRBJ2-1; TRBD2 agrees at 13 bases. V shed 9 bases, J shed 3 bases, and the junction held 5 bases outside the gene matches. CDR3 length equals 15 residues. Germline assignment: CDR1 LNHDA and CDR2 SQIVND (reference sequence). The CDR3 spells CASGGTSGNYNEQFF. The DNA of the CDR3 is TGTGCCAGCGGGGGGACTAGCGGGAACTACAATGAGCAGTTCTTC.

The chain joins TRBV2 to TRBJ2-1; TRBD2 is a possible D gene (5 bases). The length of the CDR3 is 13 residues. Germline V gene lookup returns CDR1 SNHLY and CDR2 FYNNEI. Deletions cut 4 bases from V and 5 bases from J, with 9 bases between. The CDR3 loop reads CASSVWRDNEQFF. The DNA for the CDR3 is TGTGCCAGCAGTGTATGGCGGGACAATGAGCAGTTCTTC.

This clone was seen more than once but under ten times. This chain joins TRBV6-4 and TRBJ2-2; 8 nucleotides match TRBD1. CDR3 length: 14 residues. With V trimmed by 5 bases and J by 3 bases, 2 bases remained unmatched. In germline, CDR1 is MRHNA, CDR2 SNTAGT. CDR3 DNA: TGTGCCAGCAGTCAGACAGGGGACACCGGGGAGCTGTTTTTT. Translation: CASSQTGDTGELFF.

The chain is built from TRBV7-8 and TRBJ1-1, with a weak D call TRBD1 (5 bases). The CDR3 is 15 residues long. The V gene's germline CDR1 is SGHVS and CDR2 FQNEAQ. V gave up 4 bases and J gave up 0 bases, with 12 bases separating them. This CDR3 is CASSYRSGLNTEAFF. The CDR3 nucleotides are TGTGCCAGCAGCTATCGTTCAGGGCTGAACACTGAAGCTTTCTTT.

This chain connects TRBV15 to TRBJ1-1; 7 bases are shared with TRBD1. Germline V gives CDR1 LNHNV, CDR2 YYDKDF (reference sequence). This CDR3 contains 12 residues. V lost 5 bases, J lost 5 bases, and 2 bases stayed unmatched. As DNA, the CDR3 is TGTGCCACCAGCGAGACAGGGACTGAAGCTTTCTTT. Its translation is CATSETGTEAFF.

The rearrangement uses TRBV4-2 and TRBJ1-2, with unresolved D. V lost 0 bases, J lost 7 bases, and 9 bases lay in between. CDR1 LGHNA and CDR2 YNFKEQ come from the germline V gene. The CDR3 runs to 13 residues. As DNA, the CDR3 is TGTGCCAGCAGCCAAGATGTGAGAGCTGGCTACACCTTC. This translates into CASSQDVRAGYTF.

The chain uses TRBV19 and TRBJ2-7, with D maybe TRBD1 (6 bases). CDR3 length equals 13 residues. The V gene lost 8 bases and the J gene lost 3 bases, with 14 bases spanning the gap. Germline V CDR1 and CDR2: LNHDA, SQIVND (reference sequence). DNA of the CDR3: TGTGCCAGTTCAGCAGGGGACATCTACGAGCAGTACTTC. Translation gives CASSAGDIYEQYF. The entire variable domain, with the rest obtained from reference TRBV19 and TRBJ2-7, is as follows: DGGITQSPKYLFRKEGQNVTLSCEQNLNHDAMYWYRQDPGQGLRLIYYSQIVNDFQKGDIAEGYSVSREKKESFPLTVTSAQKNPTAFYLCASSAGDIYEQYFGPGTRLTVT.

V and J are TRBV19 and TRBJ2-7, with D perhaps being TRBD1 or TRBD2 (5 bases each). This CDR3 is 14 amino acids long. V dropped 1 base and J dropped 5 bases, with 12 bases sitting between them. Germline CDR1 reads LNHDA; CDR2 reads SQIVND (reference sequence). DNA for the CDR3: TGTGCCAGTAGTATAGCCGGGGCCTGGAACGAGCAGTACTTC. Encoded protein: CASSIAGAWNEQYF.

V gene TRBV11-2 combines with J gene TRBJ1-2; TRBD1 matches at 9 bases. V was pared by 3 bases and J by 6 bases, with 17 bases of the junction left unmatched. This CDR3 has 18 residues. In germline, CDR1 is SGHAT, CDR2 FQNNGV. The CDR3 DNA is TGTGCCAGCAGCTTGTGGGGGGGGACAGGGAAGATTGATCATGGCTACACCTTC. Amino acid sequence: CASSLWGGTGKIDHGYTF.

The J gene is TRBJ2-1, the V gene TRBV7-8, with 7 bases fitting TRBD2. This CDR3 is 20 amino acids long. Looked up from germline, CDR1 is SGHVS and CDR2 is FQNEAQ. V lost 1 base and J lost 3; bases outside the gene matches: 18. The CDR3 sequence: CASSLDRNSQIGGGYNEQFF. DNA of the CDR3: TGTGCCAGCAGCTTAGATCGGAACAGCCAAATCGGCGGGGGCTACAATGAGCAGTTCTTC.